These T cell receptor beta chains were read from a single sample in a study of cytomegalovirus exposure and HLA in healthy donors. The data were produced by immunoSEQ multiplex PCR, yet TCRdb's version contains in-frame clones alone and is incomplete. The data hold over 150,000 clones, with roughly 78% observed a single time. The sample comprised PBMCs. All receptors come from a girl aged 5-17 years in good health and CMV-seropositive. The CDR3 runs from the conserved cysteine through the conserved F or W. The order of the fields is D gene, clone size, J gene, V gene, CDR3 protein, CDR3 DNA. The D gene is left open where the match is weak. A clone size is listed for some rows: how often the clone was seen (once, few, many), or a class if it is expanded.

TRBD2 . TRBJ2-7 TRBV6-5 CASSLLTSFEQYF TGTGCCAGCAGCCTCTTGACTAGCTTCGAGCAGTACTTC
. few TRBJ1-6 TRBV6-5 CASSYSGAQRNSPLHF TGTGCCAGCAGTTACTCAGGGGCGCAGCGTAATTCACCCCTCCACTTT
TRBD2 . TRBJ2-7 TRBV14 CASSQLAGEEDEQYF TGTGCCAGCAGCCAACTAGCGGGGGAAGAGGACGAGCAGTACTTC
. . TRBJ1-1 TRBV6-5 CASTPLGNTEAFF TGTGCCAGCACTCCCCTAGGGAACACTGAAGCTTTCTTT
TRBD2 . TRBJ2-7 TRBV10-3 CASRSGGDYEQYF TGTGCCTCCCGGAGCGGGGGGGACTACGAGCAGTACTTC
. . TRBJ1-1 TRBV15 CATSKNRGGTEAFF TGTGCCACCAGTAAAAATAGGGGGGGCACTGAAGCTTTCTTT
TRBD2 . TRBJ2-7 TRBV6-6 CASSYTSGGGYEQYF TGTGCCAGCAGTTACACTAGCGGGGGGGGTTACGAGCAGTACTTC
. . TRBJ1-4 TRBV29-1 CSTIGRDNEKLFF TGCAGCACCATCGGGCGGGATAATGAAAAACTGTTTTTT
. . TRBJ2-1 TRBV4-1 CASSQGPGSGYNEQFF TGCGCCAGCAGCCAAGGGCCGGGGTCTGGGTACAATGAGCAGTTCTTC
. . TRBJ2-7 TRBV19 CASSIRLTSYEQYF TGTGCCAGTAGTATCAGACTGACTTCCTACGAGCAGTACTTC
TRBD2 few TRBJ2-1 TRBV4-1 CASSHPLGGEGPYNEQFF TGCGCCAGCAGCCACCCCCTAGGCGGGGAGGGACCTTACAATGAGCAGTTCTTC
. . TRBJ1-6 TRBV5-1 CASSLAIEGSPLHF TGCGCCAGCAGCTTGGCAATTGAGGGATCACCCCTCCACTTT
. . TRBJ2-5 TRBV4-2 CASSQGNSQETQYF TGTGCCAGCAGCCAAGGAAACAGTCAAGAGACCCAGTACTTC
. few TRBJ2-1 TRBV6-5 CASSYSRDSRYEQFF TGTGCCAGCAGTTACTCGAGGGACTCGCGGTATGAGCAGTTCTTC
TRBD1 . TRBJ1-1 TRBV10-3 CAIGRTGVNTEAFF TGTGCCATCGGGCGGACAGGGGTGAACACTGAAGCTTTCTTT